Each of the 16 T cell receptor beta chains below was sequenced from the same sample in a study of T cells after yellow fever vaccination. TCRdb reprocessed the 5' RACE reads with MiXCR, giving one entry per CDR3 protein. This table has fewer than 350,000 distinct CDR3 sequences, over 3.5% appearing once. The material sequenced was PBMCs, taken 15 days after the yellow fever booster vaccination. These receptors were obtained from a man between 18 and 35 years old who received the YFV17D yellow fever vaccine.

In this sample, this clonotype turned up a few times. V is TRBV5-1 and J is TRBJ2-1; D unclear. V lost 2 bases and J 10 bases, leaving 7 bases between the germline ends. The CDR3 extends over 11 amino acids. Per germline, CDR1 SGHRS and CDR2 YFSETQ. The CDR3 sequence: CASSFRKEQFF. In DNA, the CDR3 is TGCGCCAGCAGCTTCAGGAAAGAGCAGTTCTTC.

This clonotype has ten or more counts. V and J are TRBV28 and TRBJ2-7; no firm D call. Germline V gene lookup returns CDR1 MDHEN and CDR2 SYDVKM. The CDR3 sequence is 16 residues long. The V end lost 8 bases, the J end lost 0 bases, and 20 bases lay between the germline ends. Here the CDR3 reads CASSLRSDWSSYEQYV. The CDR3 DNA sequence: TGTGCCAGCTCACTGCGGTCCGACTGGAGCTCCTACGAGCAGTACGTC.

This clonotype came up many times. This sequence joins TRBV20-1 and TRBJ2-2; 11 positions agree with TRBD2. CDR1 is DFQATT and CDR2 is SNEGSKA in the germline V gene (reference sequence). The V gene end was trimmed by 6 bases and the J gene end by 4 bases; junction bases not matched to a gene: 10. CDR3 length equals 16 residues. The chain's CDR3 is CSAIAPTSGGTGELFF. The CDR3 DNA reads TGCAGTGCCATCGCGCCCACTAGCGGGGGCACCGGGGAGCTGTTTTTT.

This clonotype was seen many times. The chain carries TRBV7-2 and TRBJ2-5, with D perhaps assigned TRBD1 or TRBD2 (6 bases each). V was cut by 1 base and J by 7 bases, with 13 bases left in between. The CDR3 is 14 amino acids. Germline CDR1 is SGHTA and CDR2 is FQGNSA. The CDR3 sequence is CASSLGGRGGTQYF. CDR3 in DNA: TGTGCCAGCAGCTTAGGGGGCAGGGGAGGGACCCAGTACTTC.

This clonotype was seen at least ten times. The V call is TRBV12-3 or TRBV12-4, the J call TRBJ2-2, with 8 bases lining up with TRBD1. The CDR3 sequence is 16 residues long. The V gene end was trimmed by 5 bases and the J gene end by 4 bases; junction bases not matched to a gene: 9. The CDR3 region has the DNA TGTGCCAGCAGTCTCGGACAGGGAGGCGGCACCGGGGAGCTGTTTTTT. Amino acid sequence: CASSLGQGGGTGELFF.

This clonotype was seen a handful of times. The chain couples TRBV7-2 to TRBJ2-1, with 8 nucleotides matching TRBD2. V lost 10 bases to trimming and J lost 4 bases; unmatched junction nucleotides: 9. Per the germline V gene, CDR1 is SGHTA and CDR2 is FQGNSA. This CDR3 is built from 14 residues. The CDR3 coding sequence is TGTGCCACCCAGTCGCGGGGGGAGTACAATGAGCAGTTCTTC. Translating it yields CATQSRGEYNEQFF.

This clonotype was counted between two and nine times. The gene calls are TRBV2 and TRBJ2-7, with a weak D call TRBD1 (5 bases). Germline CDR1 reads SNHLY; CDR2 reads FYNNEI. This CDR3 has 15 amino acids. V lost 8 bases, J lost 6 bases, and 23 bases lay in between. In DNA, the CDR3 is TGTGCCAGCCGCTACGCCCAGGGTTCAAGTTTCGAGCAGTACGTC. It specifies CASRYAQGSSFEQYV.

This clonotype was detected a few times. This chain uses TRBV7-9 with TRBJ1-2; TRBD1 agrees at 9 bases. The CDR3 covers 15 residues. V lost 5 bases and J lost 4; bases outside the gene matches: 8. The germline V gene encodes CDR1 SEHNR and CDR2 FQNEAQ (reference sequence). The chain's CDR3 is CASSERDRVFYGYTF. In nucleotides, the CDR3 is TGTGCCAGCAGCGAGCGGGACAGGGTTTTCTATGGCTACACCTTC. The complete variable domain, with remaining parts taken from reference TRBV7-9 and TRBJ1-2, reads DTGVSQNPRHKITKRGQNVTFRCDPISEHNRLYWYRQTLGQGPEFLTYFQNEAQLEKSRLLSDRFSAERPKGSFSTLEIQRTEQGDSAMYLCASSERDRVFYGYTFGSGTRLTVV.

The chain carries TRBV5-1 and TRBJ2-1; weak D call: TRBD2 (6 bases). Trimming cost V 5 bases and J 0 bases, with 15 bases left between them. The germline V gene has CDR1 SGHRS and CDR2 YFSETQ. CDR3 length: 16 amino acids. The CDR3 here is CASSFYGGYSYNEQFF. DNA for the CDR3: TGCGCCAGCAGTTTCTACGGGGGTTACTCCTACAATGAGCAGTTCTTC.

This clonotype was picked up many times. V and J are TRBV7-3 and TRBJ2-5, with TRBD2 as a possible D gene (5 bases). This CDR3 is 14 amino acids long. Germline loops: CDR1 SGHTA, CDR2 FQGTGA. With 5 bases removed from V and 6 bases from J, the gap between germline ends came to 16 bases. Here the CDR3 DNA reads TGTGCCAGCAGCCCGCTATTCGGAGGAAAGACCCAGTACTTC. This sequence encodes CASSPLFGGKTQYF.

This clonotype occurred many times. The chain joins TRBV7-9 to TRBJ2-3, with TRBD2 matching 11 bases. V lost 6 bases and J lost 5; bases outside the gene matches: 7. Germline CDR1 reads SEHNR; CDR2 reads FQNEAQ (reference sequence). CDR3 length: 15 residues. Here the CDR3 reads CASRGGLAELDTQYF. The DNA of the CDR3 is TGTGCCAGCAGAGGGGGACTAGCGGAACTAGATACGCAGTATTTT.

This clonotype showed up just a few times. V and J are TRBV20-1 and TRBJ1-1, with D possibly TRBD1 on 5 matching bases. V lost 0 bases and J 6 bases, leaving 11 bases between the germline ends. Germline CDR1 and CDR2: DFQATT and SNEGSKA (reference sequence). The CDR3 consists of 13 residues. The CDR3: CSAREPGRPEAFF. The CDR3 DNA reads as TGCAGTGCTAGAGAGCCGGGACGGCCTGAAGCTTTCTTT.

The chain carries TRBV7-9 and TRBJ2-7; 9 bases line up with TRBD1. The germline V gene encodes CDR1 SEHNR and CDR2 FQNEAQ (reference sequence). The CDR3 is made up of 15 amino acids. V lost 4 bases, J lost 4 bases, and 8 bases stayed unmatched. The CDR3 sequence: CASSSPGQGFYEQYF. Here the CDR3 DNA reads TGTGCCAGCAGCTCGCCGGGACAGGGTTTTTACGAGCAGTACTTC.

This clonotype was recorded at least ten times. The CDR3 DNA reads TGTGCCAGCAGACGGGACAGGGGGCCTTATTCACCCCTCCACTTT. It codes for CASRRDRGPYSPLHF. The chain links TRBV4-2 to TRBJ1-6; 12 positions agree with TRBD1. From germline, CDR1 is LGHNA and CDR2 YNFKEQ. This CDR3 comprises 15 residues. Trimming at V came to 6 bases and at J to 8 bases, leaving 5 bases not matched to a gene.

This clonotype was picked up a small number of times. At one end the junction does not follow the germline gene, possibly because of a read error. The CDR3 DNA reads as TGTGCCAGCAGTATAGCAGGGGCGTATCAGCCCCAGCATTTT. Translating it yields CASSIAGAYQPQHF. The chain couples TRBV12-3 or TRBV12-4 to TRBJ1-5; maybe TRBD1 (6 bases). The CDR3 runs to 14 residues.

The V call is TRBV20-1, the J call TRBJ2-1, with 8 nucleotides matching TRBD1. The CDR3 is 17 residues long. V lost 3 bases and J lost 0; bases outside the gene matches: 10. Germline CDR1 DFQATT, CDR2 SNEGSKA (reference sequence). CDR3 nucleotides: TGCAGTGCTAGGCCTCTGGGGACAGGCAGCTCCTACAATGAGCAGTTCTTC. It codes for CSARPLGTGSSYNEQFF.